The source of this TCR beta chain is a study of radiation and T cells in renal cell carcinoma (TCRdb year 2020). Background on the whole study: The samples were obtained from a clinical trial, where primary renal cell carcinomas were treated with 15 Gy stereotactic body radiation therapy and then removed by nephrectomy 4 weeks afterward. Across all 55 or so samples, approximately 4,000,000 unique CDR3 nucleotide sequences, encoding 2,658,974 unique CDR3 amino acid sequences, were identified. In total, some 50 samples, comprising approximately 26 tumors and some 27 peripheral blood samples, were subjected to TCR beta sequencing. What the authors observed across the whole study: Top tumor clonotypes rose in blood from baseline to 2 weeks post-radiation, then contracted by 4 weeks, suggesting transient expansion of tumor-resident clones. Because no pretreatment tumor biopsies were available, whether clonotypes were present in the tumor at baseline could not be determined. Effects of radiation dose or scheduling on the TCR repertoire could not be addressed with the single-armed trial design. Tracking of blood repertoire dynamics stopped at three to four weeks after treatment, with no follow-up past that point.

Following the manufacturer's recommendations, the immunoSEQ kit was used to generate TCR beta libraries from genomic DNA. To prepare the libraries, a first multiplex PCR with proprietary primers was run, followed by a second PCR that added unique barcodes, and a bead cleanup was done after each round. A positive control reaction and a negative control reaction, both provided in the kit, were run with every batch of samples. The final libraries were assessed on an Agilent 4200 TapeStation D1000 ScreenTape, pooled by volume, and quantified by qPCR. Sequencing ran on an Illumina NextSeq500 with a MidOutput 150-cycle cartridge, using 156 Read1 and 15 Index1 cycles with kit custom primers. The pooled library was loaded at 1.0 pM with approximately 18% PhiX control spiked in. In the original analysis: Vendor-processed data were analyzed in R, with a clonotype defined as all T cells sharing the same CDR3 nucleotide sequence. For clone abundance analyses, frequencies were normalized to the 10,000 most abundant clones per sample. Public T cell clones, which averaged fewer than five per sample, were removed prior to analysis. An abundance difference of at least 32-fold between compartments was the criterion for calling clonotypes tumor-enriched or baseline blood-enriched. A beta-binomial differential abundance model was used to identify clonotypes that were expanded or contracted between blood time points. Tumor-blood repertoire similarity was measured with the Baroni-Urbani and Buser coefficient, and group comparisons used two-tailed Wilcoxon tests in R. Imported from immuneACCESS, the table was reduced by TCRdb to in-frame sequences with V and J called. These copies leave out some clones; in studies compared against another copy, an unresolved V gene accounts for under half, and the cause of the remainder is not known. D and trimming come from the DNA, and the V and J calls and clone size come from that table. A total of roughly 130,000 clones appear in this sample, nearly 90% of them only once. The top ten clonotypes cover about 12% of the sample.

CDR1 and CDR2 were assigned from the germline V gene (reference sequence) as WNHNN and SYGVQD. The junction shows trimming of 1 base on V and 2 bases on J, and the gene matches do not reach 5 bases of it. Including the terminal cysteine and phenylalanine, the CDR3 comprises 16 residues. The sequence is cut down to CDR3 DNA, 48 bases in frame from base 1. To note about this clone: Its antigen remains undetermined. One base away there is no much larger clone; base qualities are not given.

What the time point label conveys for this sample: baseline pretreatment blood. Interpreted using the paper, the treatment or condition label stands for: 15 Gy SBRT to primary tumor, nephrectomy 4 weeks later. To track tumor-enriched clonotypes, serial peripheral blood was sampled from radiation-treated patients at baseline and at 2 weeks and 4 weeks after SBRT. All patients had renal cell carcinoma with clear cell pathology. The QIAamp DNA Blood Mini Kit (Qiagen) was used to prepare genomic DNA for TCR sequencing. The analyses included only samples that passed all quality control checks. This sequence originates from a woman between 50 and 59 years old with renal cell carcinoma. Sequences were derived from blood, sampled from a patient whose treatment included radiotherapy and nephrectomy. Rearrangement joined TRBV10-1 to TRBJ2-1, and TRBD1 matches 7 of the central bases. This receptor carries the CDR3 CASSEYGQDPYNEQFF. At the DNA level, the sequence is TGCGCCAGCAGTGAGTACGGACAGGACCCCTACAATGAGCAGTTCTTC.